The 25 T cell receptor beta chains below come from one sample, sequenced in a study of neoadjuvant anti-PD-1 for oral cavity cancer. The table came from immunoSEQ multiplex PCR; TCRdb's copy has only in-frame clones and leaves some out. The sample contains some 12,000 clones, about two thirds of which appear only once. Time point specified: after neoadjuvant nivolumab, at surgical resection. The sample was PBMCs, taken after nivolumab (anti-PD-1) treatment. Every receptor here comes from a person aged 40-85 years with oral cavity squamous cell carcinoma.

The rearrangement joins TRBV29-1 to TRBJ1-2; TRBD1 matches at 7 bases. Trimming at V came to 3 bases and at J to 8 bases, leaving 9 bases not matched to a gene. Germline-derived CDR1 and CDR2 are SQVTM and ANQGSEA. The CDR3 is 13 amino acids. This chain's CDR3 is CSVEGPGGLGYTF. As DNA, the CDR3 is TGCAGCGTTGAGGGCCCAGGGGGTTTAGGCTACACCTTC.

CDR3 sequence (DNA): TGTGCCAGCGCCACTTTGGTCGAGCAGTACTTC. Translation: CASATLVEQYF. V gene TRBV6-6 combines with J gene TRBJ2-7; D unclear. Germline CDR1 MNHNY, CDR2 SVGAGI (reference sequence). The germline V and J ends were trimmed by 8 bases and 6 bases, with 11 bases remaining between them. The CDR3 consists of 11 residues.

This chain uses TRBV7-9 with TRBJ2-1; no clear D. The CDR3 is 14 residues long. The germline V gene has CDR1 SEHNR and CDR2 FQNEAQ (reference sequence). Deletions cut 1 base from V and 0 bases from J, with 4 bases between. DNA of the CDR3: TGTGCCAGCAGCTTAGTTAGCTCCTACAATGAGCAGTTCTTC. This gives the protein CASSLVSSYNEQFF.

This chain links TRBV19 with TRBJ1-2; TRBD1 matches at 8 bases. The length of the CDR3 is 14 residues. Germline CDR1 is LNHDA and CDR2 is SQIVND (reference sequence). V lost 7 bases and J lost 8; bases outside the gene matches: 12. The CDR3 spells CASTTLDREGGYTF. CDR3 nucleotides: TGTGCCAGTACCACCTTGGACAGGGAAGGGGGCTACACCTTC.

The V gene is TRBV5-1, the J gene TRBJ2-7; possible D gene TRBD2, 5 bases. Germline-derived CDR1 and CDR2 are SGHRS and YFSETQ. CDR3 length: 12 residues. V lost 0 bases and J 4 bases, leaving 5 bases between the germline ends. CDR3 nucleotide sequence: TGCGCCAGCAGCTTGGGCGGGTACGAGCAGTACTTC. Protein product: CASSLGGYEQYF.

A few counts support this clone. V gene TRBV1 combines with J gene TRBJ1-2; the tabulated D call, TRBD1, remains unverified against the DNA. TRBV1 corresponds to a pseudogene. The CDR3 sequence is 15 residues long. Here the CDR3 reads CTSSQDSGHNYGYTF. CDR3 nucleotides: TGCACCAGCAGCCAAGATTCTGGACATAACTATGGCTACACCTTC.

The chain links TRBV20-1 to TRBJ2-1, with D unclear. Between the trimmed V and J ends, which lost 3 bases and 6 bases, there was a span of 3 bases. The CDR3 consists of 10 residues. CDR1 and CDR2 from the germline V gene are DFQATT and SNEGSKA (reference sequence). Written as DNA, the CDR3 is TGCAGTGCTAGCCGCAATGAGCAGTTCTTC. This sequence encodes CSASRNEQFF.

The V call is TRBV6-1, the J call TRBJ2-3; 7 nucleotides agree with TRBD2. The CDR3 covers 14 residues. Per the germline V gene, CDR1 is MNHNS and CDR2 is SASEGT. J lost 6 bases, V lost 2 bases, and 5 bases had no gene match. Here the CDR3 reads CASSERPRGDTQYF. The CDR3 nucleotides are TGTGCCAGCAGTGAACGCCCGCGGGGGGATACGCAGTATTTT.

V usage is TRBV27 and J usage is TRBJ1-1, with 7 bases fitting TRBD1. This CDR3 comprises 15 residues. Germline V gene sequence: CDR1 MNHEY, CDR2 SMNVEV (reference sequence). With 4 bases clipped from V and 0 bases from J, the junction kept 5 bases outside the gene matches. In DNA, the CDR3 is TGTGCCAGCAGTTCTCTGGACAGGATGAACACTGAAGCTTTCTTT. Its protein product is CASSSLDRMNTEAFF.

The chain is built from TRBV10-3 and TRBJ2-7; TRBD2 agrees at 9 bases. Germline V gene sequence: CDR1 ENHRY, CDR2 SYGVKD. The ends lost 2 bases at V and 5 bases at J; junction bases unmatched: 7. The length of the CDR3 is 15 residues. The CDR3 region has the DNA TGTGCCATCAGTGAGCGAGGCGGGAGGGCCGACGAGCAGTACTTC. Its translation is CAISERGGRADEQYF.

This chain's CDR3 is CASSRWDIERYEQYF. The CDR3 region has the DNA TGTGCCAGCAGTCGCTGGGACATCGAAAGGTACGAGCAGTACTTC. V usage is TRBV13 and J usage is TRBJ2-7; the D gene is possibly TRBD1 (6 bases). Germline-derived CDR1 and CDR2 are PRHDT and FYEKMQ (reference sequence). The length of the CDR3 is 15 residues. The germline V and J ends were trimmed by 6 bases and 4 bases, with 19 bases remaining between them.

The sample holds one count of this clone. This chain uses TRBV19 with TRBJ2-7; D is possibly TRBD1 or TRBD2 (6 bases each). CDR3 length: 13 amino acids. Trimming left V 5 bases short and J 6 bases short, with 14 bases between. CDR1 and CDR2 from the germline V gene are LNHDA and SQIVND (reference sequence). The CDR3 DNA sequence: TGTGCCAGTAGTGTGGACTGGGGGGCCGAGCAGTACTTC. Encoded protein: CASSVDWGAEQYF.

The V call is TRBV2, the J call TRBJ2-1, with 9 bases lining up with TRBD2. V was pared by 7 bases and J by 3 bases, with 4 bases of the junction left unmatched. CDR3 length: 14 amino acids. Germline loops: CDR1 SNHLY, CDR2 FYNNEI. The CDR3 DNA reads TGTGCCAGCAAAAGCGGGGGGTTCTACAATGAGCAGTTCTTC. Residues: CASKSGGFYNEQFF.

V gene TRBV4-1 combines with J gene TRBJ2-2; D call uncertain. This CDR3 has 12 amino acids. V was pared by 0 bases and J by 6 bases, with 2 bases between. CDR1 MGHRA and CDR2 YSYEKL come from the germline V gene. The CDR3 nucleotides are TGCGCCAGCAGCCAAGAACCCGGGGAGCTGTTTTTT. This translates into CASSQEPGELFF.

This chain joins TRBV9 and TRBJ1-4, with 8 bases aligning to TRBD1. CDR1 is SGDLS and CDR2 is YYNGEE in the germline V gene. V shed 4 bases and J 7 bases; nucleotides not matched to a gene: 15. The CDR3 is made up of 17 amino acids. CDR3 loop: CASSPRSGTGLVEKLFF. Here the CDR3 DNA reads TGTGCCAGCAGCCCCCGTAGTGGGACAGGCTTGGTTGAAAAACTGTTTTTT.

V and J are TRBV4-1 and TRBJ1-2; D perhaps matches TRBD1 (5 bases). V shed 4 bases and J shed 4 bases, with 31 bases lying between them. Germline lookup yields CDR1 MGHRA and CDR2 YSYEKL. This CDR3 is 20 amino acids long. The CDR3 is CASSLIPLNIDSKAFYGYTF. The DNA of the CDR3 is TGCGCCAGCAGCCTCATCCCCCTCAACATCGACAGTAAGGCCTTCTATGGCTACACCTTC.

V usage is TRBV7-8 and J usage is TRBJ2-4; D unclear. The ends were cut back, 0 bases at V and 0 bases at J, with 9 bases in the middle. This CDR3 comprises 16 residues. Germline values: CDR1 SGHVS, CDR2 FQNEAQ. The CDR3 sequence: CASSLAYRLAKNIQYF. The CDR3 bases are TGTGCCAGCAGCTTAGCGTACCGATTAGCCAAAAACATTCAGTACTTC.

CDR3 bases: TGTGCCAGCAGTCCGGGGGGCGGAAACACCATATATTTT. This encodes CASSPGGGNTIYF. V is TRBV6-5 and J is TRBJ1-3; a possible D gene is TRBD1 (6 bases). Germline V gives CDR1 MNHEY, CDR2 SVGAGI. V lost 5 bases and J lost 4, with 9 bases in between. The CDR3 has 13 residues.

This clone was observed once. CDR3 protein: CASGGLAGGLGTDTQYF. CDR3 nucleotide sequence: TGTGCCAGCGGCGGACTAGCGGGAGGTCTCGGCACAGATACGCAGTATTTT. The gene calls are TRBV28 and TRBJ2-3, with TRBD2 identical over 14 bases. The CDR3 is 17 amino acids. The V segment lost 8 bases and the J segment 1 base; nucleotides outside the gene matches: 8. Germline values: CDR1 MDHEN, CDR2 SYDVKM.

The chain recombines TRBV2 with TRBJ1-2; 8 bases match TRBD1. From germline, CDR1 is SNHLY and CDR2 FYNNEI. The ends lost 6 bases at V and 5 bases at J; junction bases unmatched: 8. There are 14 residues in the CDR3. CDR3 amino acids: CASRDFRGLYGYTF. The CDR3 region has the DNA TGTGCCAGCAGAGATTTCAGGGGGCTGTATGGCTACACCTTC.

This chain links TRBV6-6 with TRBJ2-1, with a tentative D call TRBD2 (5 bases). The germline V and J ends were trimmed by 6 bases and 4 bases, with 10 bases remaining between them. Germline assignment: CDR1 MNHNY and CDR2 SVGAGI (reference sequence). The CDR3 consists of 13 residues. The CDR3 DNA follows: TGTGCCAGCAGCCACACTAGTTACAATGAGCAGTTCTTC. Its protein is CASSHTSYNEQFF.

This clone was detected a few times. The chain carries TRBV18 and TRBJ1-5, with D possibly TRBD1 on 5 matching bases. The CDR3 runs 14 residues. Trimming stripped 5 bases from V and 5 bases from J, with 13 bases between. CDR1 KGHSH and CDR2 LQKENI come from the germline V gene. The CDR3 spells CASSTGAAYQPQHF. The CDR3 DNA follows: TGTGCCAGCTCAACCGGGGCGGCCTATCAGCCCCAGCATTTT.

The V call is TRBV4-2, the J call TRBJ2-7, with D perhaps matching TRBD1 (6 bases). The V end lost 1 base, the J end lost 3 bases, and 10 bases lay between the germline ends. The CDR3 is 14 amino acids. Germline V gene sequence: CDR1 LGHNA, CDR2 YNFKEQ. For the CDR3, the DNA is TGTGCCAGCAGCCAAGGAGCAGGGGTCTACGAGCAGTACTTC. It is translated as CASSQGAGVYEQYF.

The chain uses TRBV5-1 and TRBJ2-3, with D possibly called TRBD1 or TRBD2 (5 bases each). CDR1 SGHRS and CDR2 YFSETQ come from the germline V gene. This CDR3 has 14 amino acids. V was pared by 0 bases and J by 4 bases, with 9 bases between. The CDR3 region has the DNA TGCGCCAGCAGCTTGGATGGGGGAGCAGATACGCAGTATTTT. It is translated as CASSLDGGADTQYF.

The CDR3 sequence is CASSQIRDVVYNEQFF. As DNA, the CDR3 is TGTGCCAGCAGTCAAATACGGGACGTAGTTTACAATGAGCAGTTCTTC. V and J are TRBV11-2 and TRBJ2-1; D might be TRBD1 or TRBD2, each matching 5 bases. The ends were cut back, 6 bases at V and 4 bases at J, with 19 bases in the middle. The V gene's germline CDR1 is SGHAT and CDR2 FQNNGV. The CDR3 covers 16 residues.